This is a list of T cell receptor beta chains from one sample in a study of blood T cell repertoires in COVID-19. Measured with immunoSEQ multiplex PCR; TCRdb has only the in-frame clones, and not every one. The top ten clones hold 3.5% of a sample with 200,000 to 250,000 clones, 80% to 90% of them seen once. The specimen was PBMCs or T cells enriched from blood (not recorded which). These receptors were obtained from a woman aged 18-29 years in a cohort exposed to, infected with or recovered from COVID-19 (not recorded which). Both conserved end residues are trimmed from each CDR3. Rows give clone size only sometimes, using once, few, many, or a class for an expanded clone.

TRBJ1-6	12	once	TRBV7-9	ASSLGAQVRTLH
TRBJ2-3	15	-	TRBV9	ASSVLTSGGSTDTQY
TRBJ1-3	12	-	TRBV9	ASSPRTSGNTIY
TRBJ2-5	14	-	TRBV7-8	ASSLEAGGAPQTQY
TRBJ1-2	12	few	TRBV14	ASSQDTGNYGYT
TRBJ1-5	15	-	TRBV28	ASSYTGGVYSNQPQH
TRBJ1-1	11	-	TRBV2	ASRTTGNTEAF
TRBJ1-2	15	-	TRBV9	ASSASLIYQVNYGYT
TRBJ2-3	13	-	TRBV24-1	ATSALSGSTDTQY
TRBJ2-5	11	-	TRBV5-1	ASSTGGGETQY
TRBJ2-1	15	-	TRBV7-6	ASSLEIAGAGNNEQF
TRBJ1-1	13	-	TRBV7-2	ASRTPTGSRGEAF
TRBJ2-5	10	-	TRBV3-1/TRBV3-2	ASSQTGETQY
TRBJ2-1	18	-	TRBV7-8	ASILPRTFVVRSSYNEQF
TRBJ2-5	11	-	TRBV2	ASTYRRGETQY
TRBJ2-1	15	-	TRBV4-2	ASSQKLLPSDYNEQF
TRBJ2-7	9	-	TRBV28	ASSTSYEQY
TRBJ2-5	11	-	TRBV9	ASSVEASQTQY
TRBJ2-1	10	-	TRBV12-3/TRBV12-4	ASSLAGNEQF
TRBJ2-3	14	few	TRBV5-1	ASSLVPISYTDTQY
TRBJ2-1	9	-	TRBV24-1	ATSHDYEQF
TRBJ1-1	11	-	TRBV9	ASTTGSNTEAF
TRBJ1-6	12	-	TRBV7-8	ASSLDGGNSPLH
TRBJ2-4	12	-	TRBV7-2	ASSPGQGANIQY
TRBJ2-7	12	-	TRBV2	ASSARALSYEQY
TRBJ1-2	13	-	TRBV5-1	ASSPHGGGVYGYT
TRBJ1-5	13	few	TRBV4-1	ASSQDTQGALPQH
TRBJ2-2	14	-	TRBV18	ASSPQGQANTGELF
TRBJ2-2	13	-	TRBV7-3	ASSWTSGFTGELF
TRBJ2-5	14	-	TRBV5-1	ASSLGTSGPQETQY
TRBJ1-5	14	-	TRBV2	ASRTFGQGSNQPQH
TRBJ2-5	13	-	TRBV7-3	ASSVGLAGQETQY
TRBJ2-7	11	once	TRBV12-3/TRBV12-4	ASRPRQKVRQY
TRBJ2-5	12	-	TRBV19	ASSRTGFQETQY
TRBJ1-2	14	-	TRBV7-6	ASSPLPAKLDYGYT
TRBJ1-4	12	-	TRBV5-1	ASSWTGTNEKLF
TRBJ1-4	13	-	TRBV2	ASSEMGQINEKLF
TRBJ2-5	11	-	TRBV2	ASSDTDQETQY
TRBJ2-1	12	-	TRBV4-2	ASSPREGYNEQF
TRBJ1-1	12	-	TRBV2	ASSISGGGTEAF
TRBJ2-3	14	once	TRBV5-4	ASRRTSGGYTDTQY
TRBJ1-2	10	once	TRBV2	ASSDADLGYT
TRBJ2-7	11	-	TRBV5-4	ASSLARTYEQY
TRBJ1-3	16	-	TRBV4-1	ASSHGVLQGARRNTIY
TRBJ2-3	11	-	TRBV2	ASTGTSTDTQY
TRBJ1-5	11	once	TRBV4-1	ASSQELTQPQH
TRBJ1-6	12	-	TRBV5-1	ASSAGGEDSPLH
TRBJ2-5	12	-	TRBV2	ASSSLAGEETQY